This TCR beta chain originates from a study of blood T cell repertoires in COVID-19. Study context: The United States, Italy and Spain supplied acute and convalescent COVID-19 samples. Sample material is recorded as cDNA or gDNA derived from T cells, B-cell-depleted T cells, or PBMCs.

How the authors handled the data: Amplification of reference gene primers was used by the study to estimate nucleated cell counts. The protocol was immunoSEQ multiplex PCR, while the TCRdb copy is restricted to in-frame clones and leaves out a portion. V, J and clone size are taken as reported in that table, and D and trimming were inferred from the DNA itself. The sample consists of 200,000 to 300,000 clones, 90% of them appearing once. Trimming at V came to 4 bases and at J to 5 bases, leaving 4 bases not matched to a gene. CDR3 length: 13 residues. Sequenced material: peripheral blood. The chain links TRBV12-3 or TRBV12-4 to TRBJ2-5; TRBD1 matches 7 bases. This clonotype was sampled from a woman in her 40s with acute or convalescent COVID-19. DNA of the CDR3: TGTGCCAGCAGTTGGGTACAGGGGGAGACCCAGTACTTC. It yields the protein CASSWVQGETQYF.